The sample holds a few counts of the clone carrying this T cell receptor (beta chain). The target antigen is unknown. At one end the junction does not follow the germline gene, possibly because of a read error. This specimen belongs to a study of cytomegalovirus exposure and HLA in healthy donors. Study-level background: The same platform was used for the 110 or so validation repertoires and the roughly 680 first-cohort repertoires, a later analysis reported.

There are 11 residues in the CDR3. Germline CDR1 is DFQATT and CDR2 is SNEGSKA (reference sequence). Study-level findings and limits: Rare sequences made up most TCRs, while some public TCRs were found in many donors. A few chains tied to CMV proved CMV antigen-specific in vitro. The study flagged 150 to 200 TCR beta chains as cytomegalovirus-associated.

The table came from immunoSEQ multiplex PCR; TCRdb's copy has only in-frame clones and leaves some out. The sample includes fewer than 200,000 clones, about 85% seen only once; the top ten take 15% to 20%. Input material: PBMCs. V gene TRBV20-1 combines with J gene TRBJ2-7; maybe TRBD1 (6 bases). This TCR derives from a man in his late teens or twenties in good health and CMV-seropositive. DNA for the CDR3: TGCAGTGCCCATGAATACAGGGCCGGCGTGTTC. Translation gives CSAHEYRAGVF.